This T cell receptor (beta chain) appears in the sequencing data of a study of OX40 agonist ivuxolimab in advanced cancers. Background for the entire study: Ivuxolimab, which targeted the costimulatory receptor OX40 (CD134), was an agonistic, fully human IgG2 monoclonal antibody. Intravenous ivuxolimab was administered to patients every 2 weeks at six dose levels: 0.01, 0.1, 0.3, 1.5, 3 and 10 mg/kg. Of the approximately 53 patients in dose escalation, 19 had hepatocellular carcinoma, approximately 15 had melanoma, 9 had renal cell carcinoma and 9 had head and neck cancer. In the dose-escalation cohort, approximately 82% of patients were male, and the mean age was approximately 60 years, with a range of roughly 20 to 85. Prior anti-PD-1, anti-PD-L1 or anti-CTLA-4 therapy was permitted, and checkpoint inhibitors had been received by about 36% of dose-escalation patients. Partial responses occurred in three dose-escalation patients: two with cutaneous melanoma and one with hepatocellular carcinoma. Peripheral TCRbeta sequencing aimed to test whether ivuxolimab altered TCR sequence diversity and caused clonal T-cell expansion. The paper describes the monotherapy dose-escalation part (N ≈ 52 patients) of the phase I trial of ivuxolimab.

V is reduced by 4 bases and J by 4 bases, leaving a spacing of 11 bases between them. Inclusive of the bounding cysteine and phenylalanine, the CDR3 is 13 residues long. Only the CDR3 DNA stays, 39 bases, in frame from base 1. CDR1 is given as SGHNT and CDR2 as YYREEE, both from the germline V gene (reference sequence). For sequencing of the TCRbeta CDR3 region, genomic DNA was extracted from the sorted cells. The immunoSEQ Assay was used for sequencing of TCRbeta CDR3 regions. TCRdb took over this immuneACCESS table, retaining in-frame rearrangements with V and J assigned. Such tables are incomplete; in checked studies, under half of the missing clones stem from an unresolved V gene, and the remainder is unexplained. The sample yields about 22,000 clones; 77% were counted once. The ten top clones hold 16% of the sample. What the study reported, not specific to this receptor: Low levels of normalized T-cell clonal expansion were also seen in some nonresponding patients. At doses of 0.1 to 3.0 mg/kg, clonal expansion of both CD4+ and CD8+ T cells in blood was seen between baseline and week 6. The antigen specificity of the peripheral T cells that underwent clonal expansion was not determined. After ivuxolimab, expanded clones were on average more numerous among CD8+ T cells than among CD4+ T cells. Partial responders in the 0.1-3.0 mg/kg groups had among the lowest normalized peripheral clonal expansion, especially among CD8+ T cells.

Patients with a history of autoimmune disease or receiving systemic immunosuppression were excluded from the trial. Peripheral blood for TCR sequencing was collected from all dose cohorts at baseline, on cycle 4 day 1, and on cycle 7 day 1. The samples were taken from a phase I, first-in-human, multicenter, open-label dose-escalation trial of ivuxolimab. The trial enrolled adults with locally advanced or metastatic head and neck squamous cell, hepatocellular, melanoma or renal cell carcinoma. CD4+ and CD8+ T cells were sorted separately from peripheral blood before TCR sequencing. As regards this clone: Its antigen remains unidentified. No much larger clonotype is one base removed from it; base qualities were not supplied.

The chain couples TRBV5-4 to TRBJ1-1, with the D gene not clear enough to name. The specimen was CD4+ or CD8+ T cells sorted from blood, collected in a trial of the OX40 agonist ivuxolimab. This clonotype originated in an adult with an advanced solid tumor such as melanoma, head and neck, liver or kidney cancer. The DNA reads TGTGCCAGCAGCCTTCTCTCAGGCACTGAAGCTTTCTTT. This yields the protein CASSLLSGTEAFF.